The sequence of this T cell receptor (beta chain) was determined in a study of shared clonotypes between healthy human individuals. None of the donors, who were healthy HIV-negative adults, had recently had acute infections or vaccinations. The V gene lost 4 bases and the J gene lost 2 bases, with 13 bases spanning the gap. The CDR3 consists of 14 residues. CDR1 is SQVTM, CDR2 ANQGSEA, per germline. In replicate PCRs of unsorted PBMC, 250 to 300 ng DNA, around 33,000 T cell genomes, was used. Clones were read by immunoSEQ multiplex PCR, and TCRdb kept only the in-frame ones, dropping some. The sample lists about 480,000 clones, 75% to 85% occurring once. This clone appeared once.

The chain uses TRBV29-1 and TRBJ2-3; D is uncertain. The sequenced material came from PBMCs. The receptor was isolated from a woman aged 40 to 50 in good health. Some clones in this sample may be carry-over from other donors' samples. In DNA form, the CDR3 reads TGCAGCGTTGTATCCGGGCTACACACAGATACGCAGTATTTT. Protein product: CSVVSGLHTDTQYF.